The 11 T cell receptor beta chains presented below share a single source sample, sequenced in a study of T cell changes during pregnancy in multiple sclerosis. Measured with immunoSEQ multiplex PCR; TCRdb has only the in-frame clones, and not every one. The sample yields around 35,000 clones, about nine tenths seen once. The specimen comprised CD8+ T cells from peripheral blood mononuclear cells, sampled after pregnancy. The receptors shown here come from a female donor with multiple sclerosis, enrolled in a pregnancy study.

This clone was seen more than once but under ten times. J is TRBJ2-7 and V is TRBV29-1, with 8 positions matching TRBD2. CDR1 is SQVTM and CDR2 is ANQGSEA in the germline V gene. Losses at the gene ends were 4 bases for V and 6 bases for J; bases not matched to a gene: 8. CDR3 length: 13 amino acids. CDR3 sequence reads: CSVAGGDSGEQYF. The CDR3 DNA follows: TGCAGCGTTGCGGGAGGGGATTCGGGCGAGCAGTACTTC.

The chain has TRBV6-4 and TRBJ1-2; D gene ambiguous. Trimming took off 6 bases at V and 3 bases at J, with 14 bases between the two ends. CDR3 length equals 14 residues. CDR1 is MRHNA, CDR2 SNTAGT, per germline. The CDR3 here is CASRKGTADYGYTF. CDR3 DNA: TGTGCCAGCAGGAAAGGAACAGCGGACTATGGCTACACCTTC.

The chain links TRBV4-3 to TRBJ2-1, with 9 positions matching TRBD2. The CDR3 is 15 amino acids. Germline values: CDR1 LGHNA, CDR2 YSLEER. After removal of 4 bases from V and 6 bases from J, the junction contained 7 bases not matched to a gene. CDR3 DNA sequence: TGCGCCAGCAGCCCCGGTTCTAGCGGGGCCAATGAGCAGTTCTTC. This codes for CASSPGSSGANEQFF.

The chain couples TRBV6-5 to TRBJ2-5; 8 nucleotides agree with TRBD2. V shed 7 bases and J 5 bases; nucleotides not matched to a gene: 3. The CDR3 extends over 12 amino acids. Per the germline V gene, CDR1 is MNHEY and CDR2 is SVGAGI. The CDR3 loop reads CASTGGSETQYF. For the CDR3, the DNA is TGTGCCAGCACGGGGGGGAGCGAGACCCAGTACTTC.

The chain employs TRBV7-2 and TRBJ2-7; weak D call: TRBD2 (7 bases). Trimming stripped 5 bases from V and 2 bases from J, with 16 bases between. Germline CDR1 SGHTA, CDR2 FQGNSA. CDR3 length: 15 amino acids. The CDR3 DNA sequence: TGTGCCAGCAGCACGCCGCGGGGGCCGACCTACGAGCAGTACTTC. Its protein is CASSTPRGPTYEQYF. The whole variable domain, filled in from reference TRBV7-2 and TRBJ2-7, reads GAGVSQSPSNKVTEKGKDVELRCDPISGHTALYWYRQSLGQGLEFLIYFQGNSAPDKSGLPSDRFSAERTGGSVSTLTIQRTQQEDSAVYLCASSTPRGPTYEQYFGPGTRLTVT.

The chain links TRBV7-2 to TRBJ1-4; 7 bases align to TRBD1. Germline trimming cut 5 bases from V and 5 bases from J; bases unmatched to any gene: 14. Per germline, CDR1 SGHTA and CDR2 FQGNSA. The CDR3 runs to 17 residues. CDR3: CASSLSPGQNLNEKLFF. CDR3 in DNA: TGTGCCAGCAGCCTCTCGCCGGGACAGAACTTAAATGAAAAACTGTTTTTT.

The rearrangement links TRBV27 to TRBJ2-1, with 9 bases fitting TRBD2. V was pared by 6 bases and J by 7 bases, with 7 bases of the junction left unmatched. CDR1 MNHEY and CDR2 SMNVEV come from the germline V gene (reference sequence). The CDR3 covers 14 residues. This CDR3 is CASSDLAGLNEQFF. CDR3 bases: TGTGCCAGCAGCGACCTAGCGGGGTTAAATGAGCAGTTCTTC.

This chain uses TRBV4-3 with TRBJ2-2; D not certain. Germline assignment: CDR1 LGHNA and CDR2 YSLEER. This CDR3 has 15 residues. Trimming removed 1 base at V and 8 bases at J, with 14 bases between. The CDR3 sequence: CASSQGRRVGGELFF. The DNA of the CDR3 is TGCGCCAGCAGCCAAGGCAGGCGCGTAGGAGGGGAGCTGTTTTTT.

In this sample, this clone turned up once. The rearrangement uses TRBV10-1 and TRBJ1-2, with 9 bases lining up with TRBD1. Trimming removed 2 bases from V and 3 bases from J; junction bases left unmatched: 4. The CDR3 sequence is 15 residues long. Germline values: CDR1 WNHNN, CDR2 SYGVQD (reference sequence). As DNA, the CDR3 is TGCGCCAGCAGTGAGCCGGGACAGGGCGACTATGGCTACACCTTC. It specifies CASSEPGQGDYGYTF.

The CDR3 loop is CASSLDLATGYNEQFF. CDR3 sequence (DNA): TGTGCCAGCAGCTTAGACCTTGCGACCGGGTACAATGAGCAGTTCTTC. The chain employs TRBV7-9 and TRBJ2-1; D is ambiguous. Germline V gene sequence: CDR1 SEHNR, CDR2 FQNEAQ (reference sequence). The CDR3 consists of 16 residues. Between the trimmed V and J ends, which lost 1 base and 4 bases, there was a span of 14 bases.

The rearrangement links TRBV5-4 to TRBJ1-2, with a tentative D call TRBD1 (5 bases). Trimming took off 4 bases at V and 0 bases at J, with 16 bases between the two ends. The CDR3 length is 16 residues. CDR1 is SGHNT and CDR2 is YYREEE in the germline V gene (reference sequence). CDR3 nucleotide sequence: TGTGCCAGCAGCCCAAACCCAGGGCCCACTAACTATGGCTACACCTTC. This codes for CASSPNPGPTNYGYTF.